The 21 T cell receptor beta chains in this list originate from one sample, sequenced in a study of blood T cell repertoires in COVID-19. Only in-frame clones appear in the TCRdb table, and some are missing; sequencing was by immunoSEQ multiplex PCR. The sample lists about 75,000 clones, 70% to 85% occurring once. Sequences were obtained from peripheral blood. Receptor source: a woman in her 50s with acute or convalescent COVID-19.

The chain joins TRBV19 to TRBJ2-7; tentatively, D is TRBD2 (6 bases). Germline CDR1 and CDR2: LNHDA and SQIVND (reference sequence). The CDR3 has 15 residues. Trimming removed 5 bases from V and 6 bases from J, with 20 bases in between. CDR3 DNA: TGTGCCAGTAGTTCCCGCGGGACGCATAATTCCGAGCAGTACTTC. Its protein product is CASSSRGTHNSEQYF.

The chain uses TRBV9 and TRBJ1-4; no reliable D call. The ends were cut back, 1 base at V and 4 bases at J, with 11 bases in the middle. The length of the CDR3 is 15 residues. Germline V gene lookup returns CDR1 SGDLS and CDR2 YYNGEE. The CDR3 DNA reads as TGTGCCAGCAGCGTACGGGTAGGCCGTAATGAAAAACTGTTTTTT. Its translation is CASSVRVGRNEKLFF.

This chain joins TRBV10-2 and TRBJ2-7; the D gene is possibly TRBD2 (5 bases). From germline, CDR1 is WSHSY and CDR2 SAAADI. The CDR3 runs 13 residues. The germline V and J ends were trimmed by 2 bases and 7 bases, with 12 bases remaining between them. The CDR3 is CASSELAPREQYF. Written as DNA, the CDR3 is TGCGCCAGCAGTGAGCTAGCCCCTAGGGAGCAGTACTTC.

The V and J genes are TRBV10-3 and TRBJ2-2; 8 bases are shared with TRBD2. Germline V CDR1 and CDR2: ENHRY, SYGVKD. This CDR3 contains 14 residues. V trimming: 5 bases; J trimming: 3 bases; junction bases outside the gene matches: 2. The CDR3 DNA is TGTGCCATCAGTTCACTAGCGGACACCGGGGAGCTGTTTTTT. Its translation is CAISSLADTGELFF.

The J gene is TRBJ1-5, the V gene TRBV6-1; D not resolved. This CDR3 comprises 12 residues. In germline, CDR1 is MNHNS, CDR2 SASEGT. With 4 bases removed from V and 1 base from J, the gap between germline ends came to 2 bases. The CDR3 DNA follows: TGTGCCAGCAGTGTAAGCAATCAGCCCCAGCATTTT. Protein sequence: CASSVSNQPQHF.

The rearrangement joins TRBV19 to TRBJ1-5; 10 nucleotides match TRBD1. This CDR3 has 16 residues. Unmatched junction bases numbered 8, after V lost 3 bases and J lost 6 bases. The V gene's germline CDR1 is LNHDA and CDR2 SQIVND (reference sequence). This CDR3 is CASSIWTGGSGQPQHF. CDR3 sequence (DNA): TGTGCCAGTAGTATTTGGACAGGGGGTAGTGGTCAGCCCCAGCATTTT.

This chain joins TRBV2 and TRBJ1-3, with D unclear. This CDR3 has 14 amino acids. Trimming removed 5 bases at V and 0 bases at J, with 8 bases between. CDR1 SNHLY and CDR2 FYNNEI come from the germline V gene. CDR3 protein: CASSFQVSGNTIYF. The CDR3 nucleotides are TGTGCCAGCAGTTTCCAGGTCTCTGGAAACACCATATATTTT.

This rearrangement joins TRBV13 to TRBJ2-7; D may be TRBD1 (6 bases). The CDR3 covers 15 residues. Germline V gene data show CDR1 as PRHDT and CDR2 as FYEKMQ (reference sequence). V was trimmed by 5 bases and J by 2 bases, leaving 16 bases between them. The CDR3 is CASSLWTAFAYEQYF. The CDR3 DNA follows: TGTGCCAGCAGCCTATGGACAGCGTTTGCCTACGAGCAGTACTTC.

The chain links TRBV6-2 or TRBV6-3 to TRBJ2-7, with D possibly being TRBD1 (6 bases). Germline lookup yields CDR1 MNHEY and CDR2 SVGEGT. V gave up 2 bases and J gave up 7 bases, with 9 bases separating them. The CDR3 totals 12 residues. The CDR3 is CASSYGTREQYF. The CDR3 bases are TGTGCCAGCAGTTACGGGACACGAGAGCAGTACTTC.

The chain couples TRBV14 to TRBJ2-2, with D perhaps matching TRBD1 (6 bases). The CDR3 is 14 amino acids. Looked up from germline, CDR1 is SGHDN and CDR2 is FVKESK. Deletions cut 6 bases from V and 4 bases from J, with 12 bases between. CDR3 nucleotides: TGTGCCAGCAGAGTCAGGGGTGGCACCGGGGAGCTGTTTTTT. This translates into CASRVRGGTGELFF.

J is TRBJ2-2 and V is TRBV7-2; 9 nucleotides agree with TRBD1. This CDR3 is built from 17 residues. Germline CDR1 reads SGHTA; CDR2 reads FQGNSA. Trimming took 5 bases from V and 5 from J; bases not matched to a gene: 12. DNA of the CDR3: TGTGCCAGCAGCCCATCCTCTATAGGGACAGGGACCGGGGAGCTGTTTTTT. This translates into CASSPSSIGTGTGELFF.

The genes are TRBV19 and TRBJ1-2; perhaps TRBD1 as D (5 bases). Deletions cut 5 bases from V and 4 bases from J, with 8 bases between. The CDR3 is 12 amino acids. The germline V gene encodes CDR1 LNHDA and CDR2 SQIVND (reference sequence). CDR3 nucleotide sequence: TGTGCCAGTAGTGACAGAATCTATGGCTACACCTTC. It is translated as CASSDRIYGYTF.

This chain connects TRBV5-5 to TRBJ1-4; D may be TRBD1 (6 bases). The V gene lost 3 bases and the J gene lost 5 bases, with 11 bases spanning the gap. The CDR3 length is 14 residues. Germline CDR1 and CDR2: SGHKS and YYEKEE (reference sequence). The CDR3 DNA reads as TGTGCCAGCAGCTCCGGACAGAGGAATGAAAAACTGTTTTTT. Protein: CASSSGQRNEKLFF. The complete variable domain, with remaining parts taken from reference TRBV5-5 and TRBJ1-4, reads DAGVTQSPTHLIKTRGQQVTLRCSPISGHKSVSWYQQVLGQGPQFIFQYYEKEERGRGNFPDRFSARQFPNYSSELNVNALLLGDSALYLCASSSGQRNEKLFFGSGTQLSVL.

As DNA, the CDR3 is TGCAGCGGAGACGGGATCACAGGGGGCGTTTTAACAGATACGCAGTATTTT. The encoded protein is CSGDGITGGVLTDTQYF. The V call is TRBV29-1, the J call TRBJ2-3; 9 bases are shared with TRBD1. After removal of 7 bases from V and 3 bases from J, the junction contained 17 bases not matched to a gene. CDR1 is SQVTM, CDR2 ANQGSEA, per germline. This CDR3 is 17 amino acids long.

This clone was detected only once. The rearrangement joins TRBV5-4 to TRBJ2-3, with 10 bases lining up with TRBD2. The V and J ends lost 2 bases and 6 bases, in that order; junction bases with no gene match: 6. This CDR3 has 15 amino acids. Germline V CDR1 and CDR2: SGHNT, YYREEE (reference sequence). The CDR3 region is CASSFDLAGADTQYF. As DNA, the CDR3 is TGTGCCAGCAGCTTTGACCTAGCGGGAGCGGATACGCAGTATTTT.

This chain joins TRBV6-2 or TRBV6-3 and TRBJ2-7; 9 nucleotides line up with TRBD2. V shed 6 bases, J shed 1 base, and the junction held 4 bases outside the gene matches. This CDR3 spans 14 amino acids. From germline, CDR1 is MNHEY and CDR2 SVGEGT. Here the CDR3 DNA reads TGTGCCAGCAGCCCCCTAGCGGGGTCCTACGAGCAGTACTTC. It specifies CASSPLAGSYEQYF.

The chain joins TRBV2 to TRBJ2-3; D remains ambiguous. The CDR3 is 12 residues long. V was pared by 6 bases and J by 4 bases, with 8 bases between. CDR1 and CDR2 (germline): SNHLY, FYNNEI. CDR3 protein: CASRVGPDTQYF. The CDR3 DNA follows: TGTGCCAGCAGGGTGGGCCCAGATACGCAGTATTTT. Variable domain in full (rest from reference TRBV2 and TRBJ2-3): EPEVTQTPSHQVTQMGQEVILRCVPISNHLYFYWYRQILGQKVEFLVSFYNNEISEKSEIFDDQFSVERPDGSNFTLKIRSTKLEDSAMYFCASRVGPDTQYFGPGTRLTVL.

The chain links TRBV14 to TRBJ2-7; possibly TRBD1 for D (5 bases). The germline V and J ends were trimmed by 0 bases and 0 bases, with 9 bases remaining between them. Germline V CDR1 and CDR2: SGHDN, FVKESK. The CDR3 runs to 15 residues. DNA of the CDR3: TGTGCCAGCAGCCAAGAAAGGGGCAGCTCCTACGAGCAGTACTTC. This codes for CASSQERGSSYEQYF.

This clone was counted only a few times. The rearrangement uses TRBV7-2 and TRBJ2-1, with 9 bases fitting TRBD2. Germline V lookup: CDR1 SGHTA, CDR2 FQGNSA. The CDR3 covers 18 residues. V dropped 5 bases and J dropped 7; count of bases not matched to a gene: 18. The CDR3 sequence is CASSPTGTSSQGRNEQFF. Here the CDR3 DNA reads TGTGCCAGCAGCCCCACCGGGACTAGCTCACAAGGGAGGAATGAGCAGTTCTTC. Using reference TRBV7-2 and TRBJ2-1 for the parts outside the CDR3, the full variable domain is GAGVSQSPSNKVTEKGKDVELRCDPISGHTALYWYRQSLGQGLEFLIYFQGNSAPDKSGLPSDRFSAERTGGSVSTLTIQRTQQEDSAVYLCASSPTGTSSQGRNEQFFGPGTRLTVL.

V gene TRBV24-1 combines with J gene TRBJ2-3; 10 bases map to TRBD2. CDR1 is KGHDR and CDR2 is SFDVKD in the germline V gene. The CDR3 is 17 amino acids. Unmatched junction bases numbered 5, after V lost 2 bases and J lost 1 base. CDR3 in amino acids: CATSDSSGSGRTDTQYF. The CDR3 nucleotides read TGTGCCACCAGTGATTCTAGCGGGAGTGGTCGCACAGATACGCAGTATTTT.

J is TRBJ2-7 and V is TRBV4-2; D is undetermined. CDR3 length equals 17 residues. CDR1 LGHNA and CDR2 YNFKEQ come from the germline V gene. Trimming took 0 bases from V and 4 from J, leaving 19 bases between them. The CDR3 is CASSQEARSFRLYEQYF. The CDR3 DNA follows: TGTGCCAGCAGCCAAGAAGCCAGGTCCTTCCGTCTTTACGAGCAGTACTTC.